This is a list of T cell receptor beta chains from one sample in a study of cytomegalovirus exposure and HLA in healthy donors. TCRdb's copy holds only in-frame clones and misses some; the assay was immunoSEQ multiplex PCR. The table lists about 200,000 clones, 70% to 80% of them singletons. The sample taken for sequencing was PBMCs. The receptors originated from a young woman in good health and CMV-seropositive. Both conserved end residues are part of each CDR3. A D gene is named only where the DNA matches it firmly. Not all rows give a size; the values are once, few, many and, for expanded clones, a class.

cdr3_aa cdr3_nt v_call d_call clone_size j_call
CASSPRQGGTEAFF TGTGCCAGCTCACCGCGACAGGGAGGCACTGAAGCTTTCTTT TRBV18 TRBD1 - TRBJ1-1
CASSPQGQAMNTEAFF TGTGCCAGCTCACCACAGGGGCAGGCTATGAACACTGAAGCTTTCTTT TRBV18 - - TRBJ1-1
CASSLAAGRDTQYF TGTGCCAGTAGTCTGGCTGCGGGGAGGGATACGCAGTATTTT TRBV19 - few TRBJ2-3
CASSFGYEQYF TGTGCCAGCAGTTTCGGTTACGAGCAGTACTTC TRBV28 - - TRBJ2-7
CASSQLEETQYF TGTGCCAGCAGCCAACTCGAAGAGACCCAGTACTTC TRBV7-2 - once TRBJ2-5
CASSPGGRGQPQHF TGTGCCAGCTCACCCGGAGGCAGGGGTCAGCCCCAGCATTTT TRBV18 - - TRBJ1-5
CASSYKTRGGNIQYF TGTGCCAGCAGCTACAAGACGAGGGGGGGGAACATTCAGTACTTC TRBV7-8 - - TRBJ2-4
CASSPSMTGANYGYTF TGTGCCAGCAGCCCATCAATGACAGGCGCTAACTATGGCTACACCTTC TRBV5-4 - few TRBJ1-2
CASSPTGAERGPYNEQFF TGTGCCAGCAGCCCCACAGGGGCCGAGAGAGGACCCTACAATGAGCAGTTCTTC TRBV7-9 TRBD1 - TRBJ2-1
CSVRLTDYQPQHF TGCAGCGTTCGACTGACTGATTATCAGCCCCAGCATTTT TRBV29-1 - - TRBJ1-5
CASSRLGTSGPSKQFF TGTGCCAGCAGCCGGCTCGGGACTAGCGGCCCCTCAAAGCAGTTCTTC TRBV7-6 TRBD2 - TRBJ2-1
CASSSDRGFTNQPQHF TGTGCCAGCAGTTCAGACAGGGGGTTTACTAATCAGCCCCAGCATTTT TRBV6-6 TRBD1 - TRBJ1-5
CASSSAGAGAYNEQFF TGTGCCAGCAGTTCCGCGGGAGCGGGGGCGTACAATGAGCAGTTCTTC TRBV27 TRBD2 - TRBJ2-1
CASSQEAQSFYGYTF TGCGCCAGCAGCCAAGAGGCACAGTCCTTCTATGGCTACACCTTC TRBV4-1 - - TRBJ1-2
CASSVGQGGTEAFF TGCGCCAGCAGCGTAGGACAGGGAGGCACTGAAGCTTTCTTT TRBV5-1 TRBD1 - TRBJ1-1
CAWGPWVAASYNEQFF TGTGCCTGGGGCCCTTGGGTAGCGGCCTCCTACAATGAGCAGTTCTTC TRBV30 - - TRBJ2-1
CASSPRTGSSYEQYF TGTGCCAGCAGCCCTCGGACAGGGAGCTCCTACGAGCAGTACTTC TRBV9 TRBD1 - TRBJ2-7